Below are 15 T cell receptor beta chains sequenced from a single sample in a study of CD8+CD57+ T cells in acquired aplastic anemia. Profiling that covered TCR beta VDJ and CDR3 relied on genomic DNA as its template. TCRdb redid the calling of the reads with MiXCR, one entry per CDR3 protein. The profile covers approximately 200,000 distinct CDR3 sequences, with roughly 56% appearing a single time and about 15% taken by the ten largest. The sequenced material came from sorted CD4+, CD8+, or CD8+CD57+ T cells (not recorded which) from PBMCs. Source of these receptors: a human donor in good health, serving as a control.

CDR3 nucleotide sequence: TGTGCCAGCAGCTTATTTAGGGACAACGGAGCTTTCTTT. As protein: CASSLFRDNGAFF. The V and J genes are TRBV7-9 and TRBJ1-1; D perhaps matches TRBD1 (6 bases). V lost 2 bases and J 10 bases, leaving 14 bases between the germline ends. The CDR3 runs 13 residues. The germline V gene has CDR1 SEHNR and CDR2 FQNEAQ (reference sequence). Looking up the rest from reference TRBV7-9 and TRBJ1-1 gives the full variable domain: DTGVSQNPRHKITKRGQNVTFRCDPISEHNRLYWYRQTLGQGPEFLTYFQNEAQLEKSRLLSDRFSAERPKGSFSTLEIQRTEQGDSAMYLCASSLFRDNGAFFGQGTRLTVV.

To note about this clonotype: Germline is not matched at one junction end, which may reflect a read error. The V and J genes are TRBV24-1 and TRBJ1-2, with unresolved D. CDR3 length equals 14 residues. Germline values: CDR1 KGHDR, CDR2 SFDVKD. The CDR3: CTTSDSDGTYGYTF. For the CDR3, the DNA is TGTACCACCAGTGATTCGGACGGAACCTATGGCTACACCTTC.

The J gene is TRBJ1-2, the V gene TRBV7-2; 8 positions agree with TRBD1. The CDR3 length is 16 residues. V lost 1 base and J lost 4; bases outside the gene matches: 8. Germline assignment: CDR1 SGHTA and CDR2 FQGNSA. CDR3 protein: CASSLGPTGGSYGYTF. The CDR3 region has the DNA TGTGCCAGCAGCTTAGGTCCTACAGGGGGTAGCTATGGCTACACCTTC. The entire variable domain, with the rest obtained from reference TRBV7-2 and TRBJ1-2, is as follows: GAGVSQSPSNKVTEKGKDVELRCDPISGHTALYWYRQSLGQGLEFLIYFQGNSAPDKSGLPSDRFSAERTGGSVSTLTIQRTQQEDSAVYLCASSLGPTGGSYGYTFGSGTRLTVV.

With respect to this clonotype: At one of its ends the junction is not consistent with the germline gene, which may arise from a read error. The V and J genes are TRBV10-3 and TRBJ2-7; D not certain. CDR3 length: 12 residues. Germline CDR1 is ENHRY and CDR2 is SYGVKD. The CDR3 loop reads CASSFSTYEQYF. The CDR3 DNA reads TGTGCCAGCAGTTTTTCCACCTACGAGCAGTACTTC.

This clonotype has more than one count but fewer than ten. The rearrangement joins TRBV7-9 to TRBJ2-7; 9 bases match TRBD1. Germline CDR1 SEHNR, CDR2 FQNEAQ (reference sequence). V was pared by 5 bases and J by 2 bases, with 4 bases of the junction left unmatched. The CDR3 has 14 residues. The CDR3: CASSHRDRAYEQYF. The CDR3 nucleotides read TGTGCCAGCAGCCACCGGGACAGGGCCTACGAGCAGTACTTC.

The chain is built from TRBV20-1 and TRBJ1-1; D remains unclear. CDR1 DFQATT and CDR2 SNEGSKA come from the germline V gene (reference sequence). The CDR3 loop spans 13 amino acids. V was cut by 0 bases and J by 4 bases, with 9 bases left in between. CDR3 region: CSARESAGTEAFF. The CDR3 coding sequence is TGCAGTGCTAGAGAAAGCGCGGGCACTGAAGCTTTCTTT.

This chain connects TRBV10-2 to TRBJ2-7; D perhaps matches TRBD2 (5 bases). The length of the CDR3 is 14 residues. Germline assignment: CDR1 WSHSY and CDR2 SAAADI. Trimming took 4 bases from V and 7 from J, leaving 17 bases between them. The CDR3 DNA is TGCGCCAGCAGTGGGACCGGGGTGGGGTCGGAGCAGTACGTC. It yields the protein CASSGTGVGSEQYV.

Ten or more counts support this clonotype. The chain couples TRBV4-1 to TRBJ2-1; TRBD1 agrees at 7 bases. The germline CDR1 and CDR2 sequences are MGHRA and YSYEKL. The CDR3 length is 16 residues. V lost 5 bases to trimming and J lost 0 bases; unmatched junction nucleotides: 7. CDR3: CASSIPGTASYNEQFF. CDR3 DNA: TGCGCCAGCAGCATCCCCGGGACAGCCTCCTACAATGAGCAGTTCTTC.

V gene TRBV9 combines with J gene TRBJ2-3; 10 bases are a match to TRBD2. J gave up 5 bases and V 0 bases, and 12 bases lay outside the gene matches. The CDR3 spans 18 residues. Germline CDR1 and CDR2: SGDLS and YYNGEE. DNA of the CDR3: TGTGCCAGCAGCGTAGACGCAGGGAGCGGGGGGGCCGGAGATACGCAGTATTTT. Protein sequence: CASSVDAGSGGAGDTQYF.

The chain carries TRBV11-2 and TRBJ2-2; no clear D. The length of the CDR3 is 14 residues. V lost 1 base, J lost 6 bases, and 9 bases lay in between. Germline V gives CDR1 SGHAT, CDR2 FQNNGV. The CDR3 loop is CASSLGVDSGELFF. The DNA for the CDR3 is TGTGCCAGCAGCTTAGGGGTGGATTCCGGGGAGCTGTTTTTT.

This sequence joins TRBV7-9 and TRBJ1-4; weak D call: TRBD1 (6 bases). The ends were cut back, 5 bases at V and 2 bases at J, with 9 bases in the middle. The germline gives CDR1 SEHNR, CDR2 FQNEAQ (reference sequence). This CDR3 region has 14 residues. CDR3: CASSGGLTNEKLFF. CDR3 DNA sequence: TGTGCCAGCAGCGGGGGGCTTACTAATGAAAAACTGTTTTTT.

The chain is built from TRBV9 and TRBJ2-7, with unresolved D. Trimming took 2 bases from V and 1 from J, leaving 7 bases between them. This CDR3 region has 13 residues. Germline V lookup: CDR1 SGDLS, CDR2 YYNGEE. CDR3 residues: CASSVAGSYEQYF. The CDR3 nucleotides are TGTGCCAGCAGCGTGGCAGGATCCTACGAGCAGTACTTC.

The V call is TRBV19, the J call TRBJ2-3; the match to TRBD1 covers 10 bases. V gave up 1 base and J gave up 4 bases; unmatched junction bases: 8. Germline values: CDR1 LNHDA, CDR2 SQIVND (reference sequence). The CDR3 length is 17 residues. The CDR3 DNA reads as TGTGCCAGTAGTATAGTTTTAATCGGGACAGGGGCAGATACGCAGTATTTT. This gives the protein CASSIVLIGTGADTQYF.

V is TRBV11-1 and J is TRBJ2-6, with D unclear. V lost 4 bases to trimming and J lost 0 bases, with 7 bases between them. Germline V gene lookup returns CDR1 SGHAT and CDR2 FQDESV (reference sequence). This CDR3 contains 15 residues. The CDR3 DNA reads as TGTGCCAGCAGCTCCCGCATCTCTGGGGCCAACGTCCTGACTTTC. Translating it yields CASSSRISGANVLTF.

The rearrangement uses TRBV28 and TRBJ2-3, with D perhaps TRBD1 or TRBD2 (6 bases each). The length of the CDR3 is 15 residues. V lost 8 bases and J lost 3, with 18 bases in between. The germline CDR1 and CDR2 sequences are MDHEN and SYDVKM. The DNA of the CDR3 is TGTGCCAGCCACCTAGAGGGGGGCAGGACAGATACGCAGTATTTT. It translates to CASHLEGGRTDTQYF. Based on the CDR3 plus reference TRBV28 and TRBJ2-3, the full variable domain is DVKVTQSSRYLVKRTGEKVFLECVQDMDHENMFWYRQDPGLGLRLIYFSYDVKMKEKGDIPEGYSVSREKKERFSLILESASTNQTSMYLCASHLEGGRTDTQYFGPGTRLTVL.